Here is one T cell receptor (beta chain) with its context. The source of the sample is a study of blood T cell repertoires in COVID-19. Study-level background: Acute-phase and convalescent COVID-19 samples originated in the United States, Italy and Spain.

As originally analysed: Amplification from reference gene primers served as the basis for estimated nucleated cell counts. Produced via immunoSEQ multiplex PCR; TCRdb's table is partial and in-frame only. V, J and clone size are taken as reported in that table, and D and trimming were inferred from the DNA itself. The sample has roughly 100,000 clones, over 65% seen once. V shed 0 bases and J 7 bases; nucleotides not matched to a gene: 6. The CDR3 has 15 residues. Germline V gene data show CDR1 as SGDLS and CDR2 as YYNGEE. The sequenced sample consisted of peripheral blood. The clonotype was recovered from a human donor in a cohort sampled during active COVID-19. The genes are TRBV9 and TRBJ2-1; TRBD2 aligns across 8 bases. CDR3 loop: CASSVAAGALNEQFF. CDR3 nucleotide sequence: TGTGCCAGCAGCGTAGCAGCGGGGGCTTTGAATGAGCAGTTCTTC. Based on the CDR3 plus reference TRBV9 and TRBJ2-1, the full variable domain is DSGVTQTPKHLITATGQRVTLRCSPRSGDLSVYWYQQSLDQGLQFLIQYYNGEERAKGNILERFSAQQFPDLHSELNLSSLELGDSALYFCASSVAAGALNEQFFGPGTRLTVL.